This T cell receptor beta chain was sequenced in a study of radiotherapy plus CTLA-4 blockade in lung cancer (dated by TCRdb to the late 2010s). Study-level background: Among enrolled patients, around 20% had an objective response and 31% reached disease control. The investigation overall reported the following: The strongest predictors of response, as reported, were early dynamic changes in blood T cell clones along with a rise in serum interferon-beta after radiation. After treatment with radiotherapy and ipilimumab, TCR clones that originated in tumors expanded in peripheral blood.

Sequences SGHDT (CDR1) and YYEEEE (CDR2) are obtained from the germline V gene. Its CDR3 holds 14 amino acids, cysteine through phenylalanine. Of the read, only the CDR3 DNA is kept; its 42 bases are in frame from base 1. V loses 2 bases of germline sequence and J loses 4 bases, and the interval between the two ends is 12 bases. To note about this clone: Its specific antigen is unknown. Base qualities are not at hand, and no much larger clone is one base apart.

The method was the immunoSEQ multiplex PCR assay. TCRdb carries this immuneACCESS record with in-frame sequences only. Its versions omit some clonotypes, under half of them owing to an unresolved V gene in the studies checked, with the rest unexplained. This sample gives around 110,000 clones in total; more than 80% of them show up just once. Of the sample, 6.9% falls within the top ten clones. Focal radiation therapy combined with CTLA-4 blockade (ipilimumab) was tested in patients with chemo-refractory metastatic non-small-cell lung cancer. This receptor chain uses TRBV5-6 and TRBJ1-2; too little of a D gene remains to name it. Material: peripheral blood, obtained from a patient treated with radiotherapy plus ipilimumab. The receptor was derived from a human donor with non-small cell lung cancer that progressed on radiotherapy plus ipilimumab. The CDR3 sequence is CASSLGRRSYGYTF. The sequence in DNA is TGTGCCAGCAGCTTAGGACGACGGAGCTATGGCTACACCTTC.